These 20 T cell receptor beta chains were sequenced from one sample in a study of OX40 agonist ivuxolimab in advanced cancers. TCRdb's copy holds only in-frame clones and misses some; the assay was immunoSEQ multiplex PCR. The profile shows fewer than 130,000 clones, roughly 89% of them singletons. Sequencing was performed on CD4+ or CD8+ T cells sorted from blood, taken in a trial of the OX40 agonist ivuxolimab. All receptors derive from an adult with an advanced solid tumor such as melanoma, head and neck, liver or kidney cancer.

This chain uses TRBV5-1 with TRBJ2-1; 12 positions match TRBD2. This CDR3 region has 15 residues. Germline assignment: CDR1 SGHRS and CDR2 YFSETQ. J gave up 5 bases and V 0 bases, and 0 bases lay outside the gene matches. The DNA of the CDR3 is TGCGCCAGCAGCTTGGGACTAGCGGGGGACAATGAGCAGTTCTTC. As protein: CASSLGLAGDNEQFF.

Only one count was recorded for this clone. This chain connects TRBV10-3 to TRBJ2-3, with TRBD2 matching over 10 bases. The V gene end was trimmed by 5 bases and the J gene end by 6 bases; junction bases not matched to a gene: 29. The germline gives CDR1 ENHRY, CDR2 SYGVKD. CDR3 length equals 22 residues. CDR3 residues: CAISNSAVLAGSPTPTPDTQYF. The CDR3 DNA reads TGTGCCATCAGTAACAGCGCCGTACTAGCGGGATCCCCTACCCCGACCCCCGATACGCAGTATTTT.

The V call is TRBV15, the J call TRBJ1-1; TRBD1 might be the D (5 bases). This CDR3 comprises 13 residues. The V and J ends lost 5 bases and 2 bases respectively, with 9 bases between them. Germline CDR1 is LNHNV and CDR2 is YYDKDF (reference sequence). CDR3 protein: CATSLGVNTEAFF. The CDR3 DNA reads TGTGCCACCAGCCTGGGGGTAAACACTGAAGCTTTCTTT. The whole variable domain, remainder taken from reference TRBV15 and TRBJ1-1, is DAMVIQNPRYQVTQFGKPVTLSCSQTLNHNVMYWYQQKSSQAPKLLFHYYDKDFNNEADTPDNFQSRRPNTSFCFLDIRSPGLGDTAMYLCATSLGVNTEAFFGQGTRLTVV.

The chain employs TRBV7-3 and TRBJ2-2; 7 positions agree with TRBD1. Germline V CDR1 and CDR2: SGHTA, FQGTGA. The CDR3 has 12 amino acids. Trimming at V came to 5 bases and at J to 14 bases, leaving 8 bases not matched to a gene. CDR3 bases: TGTGCCAGCAGCCCAGGGGGTACCCTCCTGTTTTTT. It translates to CASSPGGTLLFF.

The genes are TRBV29-1 and TRBJ2-2; possible D gene TRBD1, 6 bases. The CDR3 loop spans 14 amino acids. The V end lost 3 bases, the J end lost 6 bases, and 14 bases lay between the germline ends. From germline, CDR1 is SQVTM and CDR2 ANQGSEA. CDR3 bases: TGCAGCGTTGACCCCACAGGGCTTGCCGGGGAGCTGTTTTTT. This gives the protein CSVDPTGLAGELFF.

V and J are TRBV6-1 and TRBJ1-5, with 9 bases aligning to TRBD1. The ends lost 4 bases at V and 0 bases at J; junction bases unmatched: 13. Germline-derived CDR1 and CDR2 are MNHNS and SASEGT. The CDR3 length is 19 residues. The CDR3 region is CASSAPPDRGFYSNQPQHF. The CDR3 coding sequence is TGTGCCAGCAGTGCTCCTCCGGACAGGGGTTTTTATAGCAATCAGCCCCAGCATTTT.

The chain employs TRBV21-1 and TRBJ2-3; the D call in the table, TRBD2, was not verified against the DNA. TRBV21-1 counts as a pseudogene. This CDR3 spans 19 amino acids. This chain's CDR3 is CASGPFGGVAGANSDTQYF. The DNA of the CDR3 is TGTGCCAGCGGCCCGTTTGGAGGGGTAGCGGGGGCCAACTCAGATACGCAGTATTTT.

As DNA, the CDR3 is TGTGCCAGCAGCTTGGTTAGAGGGGCGAGAGCTTTCTTT. It encodes CASSLVRGARAFF. This rearrangement joins TRBV4-2 to TRBJ1-1, with D possibly TRBD1 on 5 matching bases. V shed 5 bases and J shed 10 bases, with 17 bases lying between them. Germline V lookup: CDR1 LGHNA, CDR2 YNFKEQ. CDR3 length: 13 amino acids.

The V call is TRBV14, the J call TRBJ1-3; perhaps TRBD1 as D (5 bases). Germline V gene sequence: CDR1 SGHDN, CDR2 FVKESK. V lost 5 bases and J lost 4, with 15 bases in between. CDR3 size: 15 residues. CDR3: CASSWGDPGGNTIYF. CDR3 in DNA: TGTGCCAGCAGCTGGGGGGATCCGGGAGGAAACACCATATATTTT.

The chain combines TRBV19 with TRBJ2-7; TRBD1 or TRBD2 may be the D gene (5 bases each). The V end lost 1 base, the J end lost 1 base, and 17 bases lay between the germline ends. Germline V gene data show CDR1 as LNHDA and CDR2 as SQIVND (reference sequence). This CDR3 region has 17 residues. CDR3 loop: CASSIGAGTVDSYEQYF. The DNA for the CDR3 is TGTGCCAGTAGTATAGGGGCCGGGACGGTTGATTCCTACGAGCAGTACTTC.

This chain uses TRBV4-2 with TRBJ1-3, with D unresolved. Germline CDR1 is LGHNA and CDR2 is YNFKEQ. The CDR3 covers 15 residues. The germline V and J ends were trimmed by 1 base and 0 bases, with 7 bases remaining between them. The CDR3 DNA reads as TGTGCCAGCAGCCAAGTAGAGTTCTCTGGAAACACCATATATTTT. As protein: CASSQVEFSGNTIYF.

V usage is TRBV19 and J usage is TRBJ1-4, with TRBD1 matching 7 bases. The V gene end was trimmed by 9 bases and the J gene end by 7 bases; junction bases not matched to a gene: 17. The germline V gene encodes CDR1 LNHDA and CDR2 SQIVND (reference sequence). This CDR3 spans 16 amino acids. CDR3 amino acids: CASTEAFGQAFEKLFF. The DNA for the CDR3 is TGTGCCAGCACCGAGGCTTTTGGACAGGCCTTTGAAAAACTGTTTTTT. Full variable domain (remainder filled in from reference TRBV19 and TRBJ1-4): DGGITQSPKYLFRKEGQNVTLSCEQNLNHDAMYWYRQDPGQGLRLIYYSQIVNDFQKGDIAEGYSVSREKKESFPLTVTSAQKNPTAFYLCASTEAFGQAFEKLFFGSGTQLSVL.

The J gene is TRBJ2-1, the V gene TRBV5-4; D may be TRBD2 (6 bases). The germline V gene encodes CDR1 SGHNT and CDR2 YYREEE (reference sequence). CDR3 length: 16 residues. Trimming cost V 3 bases and J 5 bases, with 18 bases left between them. CDR3 residues: CASSSWSWEENNEQFF. CDR3 bases: TGTGCCAGCAGCTCATGGTCGTGGGAGGAAAACAATGAGCAGTTCTTC.

This rearrangement joins TRBV7-9 to TRBJ2-7; D remains ambiguous. V lost 6 bases and J lost 3, with 12 bases in between. The CDR3 loop spans 13 amino acids. Germline loops: CDR1 SEHNR, CDR2 FQNEAQ (reference sequence). The CDR3 spells CASSQGNVYEQYF. CDR3 coding DNA: TGTGCCAGCAGTCAAGGGAATGTCTACGAGCAGTACTTC.

V gene TRBV7-6 combines with J gene TRBJ2-2, with 7 bases fitting TRBD2. The CDR3 is made up of 18 amino acids. J lost 4 bases, V lost 2 bases, and 13 bases had no gene match. Germline CDR1 and CDR2: SGHVS and FNYEAQ. For the CDR3, the DNA is TGTGCCAGCAGCTTAATGGCGAGGCGGGAGTCGAGCACCGGGGAGCTGTTTTTT. Translated, it gives CASSLMARRESSTGELFF.

The chain carries TRBV6-4 and TRBJ2-3; 9 bases are a match to TRBD2. The CDR3 contains 15 residues. Germline CDR1 is MRHNA and CDR2 is SNTAGT. J gave up 6 bases and V 4 bases, and 8 bases lay outside the gene matches. The CDR3 sequence: CASSVSTSGTDTQYF. The CDR3 nucleotides are TGTGCCAGCAGTGTTTCGACTAGCGGTACGGATACGCAGTATTTT.

V is TRBV28 and J is TRBJ2-3; D gene uncertain. V was trimmed by 3 bases and J by 6 bases, leaving 16 bases between them. This CDR3 is built from 15 residues. Germline V gene data show CDR1 as MDHEN and CDR2 as SYDVKM. Here the CDR3 reads CASSFHALELDTQYF. The CDR3 nucleotides are TGTGCCAGCAGTTTCCACGCTCTGGAACTGGATACGCAGTATTTT. Using reference TRBV28 and TRBJ2-3 for the parts outside the CDR3, the full variable domain is DVKVTQSSRYLVKRTGEKVFLECVQDMDHENMFWYRQDPGLGLRLIYFSYDVKMKEKGDIPEGYSVSREKKERFSLILESASTNQTSMYLCASSFHALELDTQYFGPGTRLTVL.

This clone showed up just once. This chain uses TRBV4-1 with TRBJ1-5; 7 nucleotides match TRBD1. The CDR3 contains 15 residues. Germline V CDR1 and CDR2: MGHRA, YSYEKL. V lost 4 bases, J lost 0 bases, and 3 bases stayed unmatched. CDR3 residues: CASSRRQGSNQPQHF. CDR3 nucleotide sequence: TGCGCCAGCAGCCGCAGACAGGGTAGCAATCAGCCCCAGCATTTT.

V is TRBV5-4 and J is TRBJ2-3; 12 bases map to TRBD2. Germline trimming cut 1 base from V and 6 bases from J; bases unmatched to any gene: 9. Per the germline V gene, CDR1 is SGHNT and CDR2 is YYREEE (reference sequence). The CDR3 length is 17 residues. The CDR3 is CASSLKSSGGAFDTQYF. In nucleotides, the CDR3 is TGTGCCAGCAGCTTGAAATCTAGCGGGGGGGCCTTTGATACGCAGTATTTT.

This CDR3 is CASSLMGQGNNSPLHF. CDR3 in DNA: TGTGCCAGCAGCTTAATGGGACAGGGGAATAATTCACCCCTCCACTTT. The rearrangement joins TRBV7-6 to TRBJ1-6; 10 nucleotides match TRBD1. V lost 2 bases and J lost 5; bases outside the gene matches: 3. The CDR3 covers 16 residues. Germline loops: CDR1 SGHVS, CDR2 FNYEAQ. The full variable domain, in which reference TRBV7-6 and TRBJ1-6 provide the parts outside the CDR3, is GAGVSQSPRYKVTKRGQDVALRCDPISGHVSLYWYRQALGQGPEFLTYFNYEAQQDKSGLPNDRFSAERPEGSISTLTIQRTEQRDSAMYRCASSLMGQGNNSPLHFGNGTRLTVT.